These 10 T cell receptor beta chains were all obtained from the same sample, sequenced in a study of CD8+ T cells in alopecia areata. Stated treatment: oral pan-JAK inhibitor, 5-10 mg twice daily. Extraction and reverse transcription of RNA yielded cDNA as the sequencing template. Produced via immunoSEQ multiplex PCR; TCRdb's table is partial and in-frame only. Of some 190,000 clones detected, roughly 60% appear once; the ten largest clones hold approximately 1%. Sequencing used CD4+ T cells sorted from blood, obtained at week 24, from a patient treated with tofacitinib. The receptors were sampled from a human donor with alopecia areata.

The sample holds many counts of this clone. CDR3 nucleotides: TGTGCCAGCAGCTTAAGAGGGGCGAGAGAGCAGTACTTC. Translation: CASSLRGAREQYF. The chain links TRBV11-2 to TRBJ2-7, with D perhaps assigned TRBD1 or TRBD2 (5 bases each). The CDR3 spans 13 residues. Between the trimmed V and J ends, which lost 2 bases and 7 bases, there was a span of 12 bases. Germline loops: CDR1 SGHAT, CDR2 FQNNGV. The whole variable domain, filled in from reference TRBV11-2 and TRBJ2-7, reads EAGVAQSPRYKIIEKRQSVAFWCNPISGHATLYWYQQILGQGPKLLIQFQNNGVVDDSQLPKDRFSAERLKGVDSTLKIQPAKLEDSAVYLCASSLRGAREQYFGPGTRLTVT.

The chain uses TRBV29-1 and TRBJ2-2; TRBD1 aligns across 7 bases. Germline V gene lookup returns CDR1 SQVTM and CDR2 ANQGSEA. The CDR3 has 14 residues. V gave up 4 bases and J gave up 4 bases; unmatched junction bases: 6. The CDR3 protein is CSVGRGYRTGELFF. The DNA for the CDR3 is TGCAGCGTTGGCAGGGGGTACCGCACCGGGGAGCTGTTTTTT.

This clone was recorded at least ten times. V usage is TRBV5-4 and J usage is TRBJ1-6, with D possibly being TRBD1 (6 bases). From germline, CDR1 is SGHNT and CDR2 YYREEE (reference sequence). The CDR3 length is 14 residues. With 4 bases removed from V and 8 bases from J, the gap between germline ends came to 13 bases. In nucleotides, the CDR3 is TGTGCCAGCAGCCATAACAGGGAGGATTCACCCCTCCACTTT. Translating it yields CASSHNREDSPLHF.

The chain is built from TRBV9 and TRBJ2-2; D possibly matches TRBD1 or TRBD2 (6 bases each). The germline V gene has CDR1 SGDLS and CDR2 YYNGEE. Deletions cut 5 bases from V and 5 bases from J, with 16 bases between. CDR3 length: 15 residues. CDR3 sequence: CASRPEGGGTGELFF. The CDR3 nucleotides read TGTGCCAGCAGACCGGAGGGGGGTGGAACCGGGGAGCTGTTTTTT.

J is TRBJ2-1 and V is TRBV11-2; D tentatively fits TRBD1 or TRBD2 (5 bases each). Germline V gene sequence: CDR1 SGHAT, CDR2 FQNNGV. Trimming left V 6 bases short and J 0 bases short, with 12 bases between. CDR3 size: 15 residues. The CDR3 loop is CASSYGGSSYNEQFF. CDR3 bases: TGTGCCAGCAGTTATGGGGGAAGCTCCTACAATGAGCAGTTCTTC.

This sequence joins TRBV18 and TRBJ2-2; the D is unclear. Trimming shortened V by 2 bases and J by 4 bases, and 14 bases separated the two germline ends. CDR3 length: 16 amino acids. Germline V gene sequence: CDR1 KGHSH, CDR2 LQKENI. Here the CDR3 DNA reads TGTGCCAGCTCACCATATCGCCCGGGCTCCACCGGGGAGCTGTTTTTT. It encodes CASSPYRPGSTGELFF.

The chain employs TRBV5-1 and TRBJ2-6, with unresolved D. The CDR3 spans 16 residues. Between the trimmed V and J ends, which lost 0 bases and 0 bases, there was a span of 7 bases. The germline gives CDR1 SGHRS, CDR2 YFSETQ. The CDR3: CASSLGTSSGANVLTF. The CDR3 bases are TGCGCCAGCAGCTTGGGGACCAGCTCTGGGGCCAACGTCCTGACTTTC.

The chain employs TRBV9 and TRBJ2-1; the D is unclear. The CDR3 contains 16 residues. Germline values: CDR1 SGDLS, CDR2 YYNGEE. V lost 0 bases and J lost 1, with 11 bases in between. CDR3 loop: CASSVGSGVSYNEQFF. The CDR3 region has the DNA TGTGCCAGCAGCGTAGGTTCTGGGGTTTCCTACAATGAGCAGTTCTTC.

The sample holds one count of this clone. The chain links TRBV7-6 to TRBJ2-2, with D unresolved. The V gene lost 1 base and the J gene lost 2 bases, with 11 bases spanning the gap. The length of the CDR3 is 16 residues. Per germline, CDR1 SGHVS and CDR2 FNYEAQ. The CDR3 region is CASSLGVKGNTGELFF. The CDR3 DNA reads TGTGCCAGCAGCTTAGGGGTCAAGGGTAACACCGGGGAGCTGTTTTTT.

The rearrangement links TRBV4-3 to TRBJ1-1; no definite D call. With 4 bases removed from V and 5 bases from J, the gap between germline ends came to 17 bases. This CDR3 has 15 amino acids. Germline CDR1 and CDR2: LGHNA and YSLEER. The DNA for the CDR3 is TGCGCCAGCAGCCCCGAGGCTACCCGGGAGACTGAAGCTTTCTTT. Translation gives CASSPEATRETEAFF.